This record covers a single T cell receptor beta chain. The entry originates in a study of blood T cell repertoires in COVID-19. Looking at the study overall: Acute-phase and convalescent COVID-19 samples originated in the United States, Italy and Spain.

The CDR3 spans 17 residues. Germline V CDR1 and CDR2: SGDLS, YYNGEE. J was trimmed by 3 bases and V by 3 bases; bases with no gene match: 12. Original processing notes: Researchers report that nucleated cell counts were estimated from reference gene primer amplification. This table comes from immunoSEQ multiplex PCR, and its TCRdb copy is limited to in-frame clones, with some not included. D and trimming come from the DNA, and the V and J calls and clone size come from that table. The sample contains under 250,000 clones, roughly four fifths of which appear only once. Clinical histories supplied by participants themselves formed the basis of cohort assignment.

The rearrangement uses TRBV9 and TRBJ2-3; 8 bases line up with TRBD2. Sequencing was carried out using PBMCs or T cells enriched from blood (not recorded which). The receptor comes from a woman in her forties or fifties who had been exposed to COVID-19. The CDR3 here is CASSALSGGIRTDTQYF. CDR3 sequence (DNA): TGTGCCAGCAGCGCCTTGAGCGGGGGTATACGGACAGATACGCAGTATTTT. The whole variable domain, remainder taken from reference TRBV9 and TRBJ2-3, is DSGVTQTPKHLITATGQRVTLRCSPRSGDLSVYWYQQSLDQGLQFLIQYYNGEERAKGNILERFSAQQFPDLHSELNLSSLELGDSALYFCASSALSGGIRTDTQYFGPGTRLTVL.